The clone carrying this TCR beta chain was counted a single time. What it binds is unknown. This sample stems from a study of cytomegalovirus exposure and HLA in healthy donors. This PCR relied on a set of 60 Vbeta primers and 13 Jbeta primers. This table comes from immunoSEQ multiplex PCR, and its TCRdb copy is limited to in-frame clones, with some not included. The sample lists some 150,000 clones; around 80% were seen once. The germline V gene has CDR1 SGHRS and CDR2 YFSETQ. Trimming cost V 0 bases and J 1 base; bases outside gene matches: 4. This CDR3 contains 18 residues. Overall study findings and caveats: Investigators reported 150 to 200 TCR beta chains as tied to cytomegalovirus. TCR beta sequences reportedly predicted the HLA-A and HLA-B alleles of most subjects accurately.

Material for sequencing was PBMCs. The source of this sequence is a young woman in good health and CMV-seropositive. This chain connects TRBV5-1 to TRBJ2-1, with TRBD2 identical over 13 bases. CDR3 amino acids: CASSLALAGGQSYNEQFF. The CDR3 region has the DNA TGCGCCAGCAGCTTGGCACTAGCGGGGGGGCAGTCCTACAATGAGCAGTTCTTC.